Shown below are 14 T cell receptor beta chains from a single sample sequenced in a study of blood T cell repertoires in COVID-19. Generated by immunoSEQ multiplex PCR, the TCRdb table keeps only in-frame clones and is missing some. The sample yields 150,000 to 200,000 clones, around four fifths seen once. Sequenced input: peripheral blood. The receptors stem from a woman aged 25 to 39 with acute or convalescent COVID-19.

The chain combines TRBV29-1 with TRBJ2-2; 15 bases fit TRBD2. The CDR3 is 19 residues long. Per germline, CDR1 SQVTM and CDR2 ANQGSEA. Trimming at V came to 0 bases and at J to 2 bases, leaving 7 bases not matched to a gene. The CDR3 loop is CSVEDSGLAGGFNTGELFF. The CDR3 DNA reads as TGCAGCGTTGAAGATAGTGGACTAGCGGGAGGGTTTAACACCGGGGAGCTGTTTTTT.

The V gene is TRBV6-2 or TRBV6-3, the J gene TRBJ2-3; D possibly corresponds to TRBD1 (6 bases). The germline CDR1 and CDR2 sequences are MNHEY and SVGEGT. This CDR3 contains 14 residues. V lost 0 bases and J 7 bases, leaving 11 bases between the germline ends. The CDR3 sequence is CASSYSSGVNTQYF. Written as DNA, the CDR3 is TGTGCCAGCAGTTACTCCTCAGGGGTAAATACGCAGTATTTT.

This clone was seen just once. The CDR3 sequence is CASSPEGQYEQYF. In DNA, the CDR3 is TGTGCCAGCAGTCCGGAGGGCCAATACGAGCAGTACTTC. The genes are TRBV6-5 and TRBJ2-7, with D maybe TRBD2 (6 bases). Germline V CDR1 and CDR2: MNHEY, SVGAGI. The CDR3 length is 13 residues. The V and J ends lost 5 bases and 4 bases respectively, with 12 bases between them.

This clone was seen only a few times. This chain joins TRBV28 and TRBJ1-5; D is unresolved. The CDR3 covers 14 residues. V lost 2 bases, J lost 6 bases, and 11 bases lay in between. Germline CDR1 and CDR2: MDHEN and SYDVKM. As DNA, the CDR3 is TGTGCCAGCAGTTTAAGATACGAGGCTCAGCCCCAGCATTTT. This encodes CASSLRYEAQPQHF.

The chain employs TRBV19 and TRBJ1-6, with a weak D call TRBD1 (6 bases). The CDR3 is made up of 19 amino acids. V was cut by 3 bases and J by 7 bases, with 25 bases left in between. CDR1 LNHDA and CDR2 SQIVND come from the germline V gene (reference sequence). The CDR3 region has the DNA TGTGCCAGTAGTATTTTGGGTTTCGCCGCAGCAGGGGCAAATTCACCCCTCCACTTT. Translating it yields CASSILGFAAAGANSPLHF.

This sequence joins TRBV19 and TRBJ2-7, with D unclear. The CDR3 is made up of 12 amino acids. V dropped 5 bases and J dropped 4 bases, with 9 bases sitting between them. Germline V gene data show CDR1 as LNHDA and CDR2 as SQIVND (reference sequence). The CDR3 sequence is CASSPDTYEQYF. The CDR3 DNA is TGTGCCAGTAGTCCCGACACGTACGAGCAGTACTTC.

The CDR3 protein is CASTLGGEPTNEQFF. CDR3 DNA sequence: TGTGCCAGCACCCTTGGCGGGGAGCCCACCAATGAGCAGTTCTTC. The chain employs TRBV6-5 and TRBJ2-1; a possible D gene is TRBD2 (6 bases). Trimming took off 7 bases at V and 6 bases at J, with 19 bases between the two ends. The CDR3 runs to 15 residues. Germline V gives CDR1 MNHEY, CDR2 SVGAGI.

Here the CDR3 DNA reads TGCAGTGCTAGTCGGACTCTAGATACGCAGTATTTT. The encoded protein is CSASRTLDTQYF. The chain combines TRBV20-1 with TRBJ2-3, with D perhaps matching TRBD2 (5 bases). Trimming removed 3 bases from V and 5 bases from J, with 9 bases in between. The CDR3 is 12 residues long. Germline V lookup: CDR1 DFQATT, CDR2 SNEGSKA (reference sequence).

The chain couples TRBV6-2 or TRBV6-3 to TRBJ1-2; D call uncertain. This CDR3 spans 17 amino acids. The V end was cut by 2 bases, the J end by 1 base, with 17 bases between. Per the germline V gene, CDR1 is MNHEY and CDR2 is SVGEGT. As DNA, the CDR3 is TGTGCCAGCAGTTACCTCCGTGGGCACTCCGATAACTATGGCTACACCTTC. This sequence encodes CASSYLRGHSDNYGYTF.

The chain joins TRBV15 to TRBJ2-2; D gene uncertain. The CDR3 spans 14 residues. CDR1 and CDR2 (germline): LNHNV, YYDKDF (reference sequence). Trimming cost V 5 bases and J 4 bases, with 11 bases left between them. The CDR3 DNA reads TGTGCCACCAGCCTTCGACGCGGCACCGGGGAGCTGTTTTTT. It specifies CATSLRRGTGELFF.

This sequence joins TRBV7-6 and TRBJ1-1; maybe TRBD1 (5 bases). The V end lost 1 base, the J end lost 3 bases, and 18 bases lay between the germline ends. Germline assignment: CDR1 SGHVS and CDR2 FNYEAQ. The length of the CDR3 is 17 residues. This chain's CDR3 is CASSLVLWGDEDTEAFF. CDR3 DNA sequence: TGTGCCAGCAGCTTAGTCTTATGGGGGGACGAGGACACTGAAGCTTTCTTT.

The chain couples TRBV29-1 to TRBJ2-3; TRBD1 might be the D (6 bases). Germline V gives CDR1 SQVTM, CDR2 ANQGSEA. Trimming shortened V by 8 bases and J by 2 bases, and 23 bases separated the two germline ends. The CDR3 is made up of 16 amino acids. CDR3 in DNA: TGCAGCACCGGAAAGGGAATGGACAGTAACACAGATACGCAGTATTTT. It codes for CSTGKGMDSNTDTQYF.

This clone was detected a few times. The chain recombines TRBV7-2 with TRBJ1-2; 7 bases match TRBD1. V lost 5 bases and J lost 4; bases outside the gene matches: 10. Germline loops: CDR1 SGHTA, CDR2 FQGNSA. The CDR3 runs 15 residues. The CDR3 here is CASSAQGPVVYGYTF. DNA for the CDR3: TGTGCCAGCAGCGCACAGGGGCCGGTAGTCTATGGCTACACCTTC.

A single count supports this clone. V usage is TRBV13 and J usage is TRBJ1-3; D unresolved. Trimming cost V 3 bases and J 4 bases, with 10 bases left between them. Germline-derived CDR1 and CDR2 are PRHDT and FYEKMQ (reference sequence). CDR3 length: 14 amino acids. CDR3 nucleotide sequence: TGTGCCAGCAGCTTTCGGGGATCCGGAAACACCATATATTTT. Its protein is CASSFRGSGNTIYF.